The rows below give T cell receptor beta chains drawn from one sample of a study of T cells expressing NK-cell markers. TCRdb re-called the 5' RACE reads and shows each CDR3 protein once, DNA omitted. The sample spans 150,000 to 200,000 distinct CDR3 sequences; the ten largest clones claim roughly 18%. The sequenced material came from blood T cells: a sorted CD56 or NKG2C T cell subset, CD4+ or CD8+ T cells, or bulk PBMC T cells (not recorded which). The receptors shown here come from a woman between 18 and 70 years old in good health. CDR3s include the opening cysteine and the closing phenylalanine or tryptophan.

J | V | length | CDR3
TRBJ2-3 | TRBV5-1 | 17 | CASSFNPGNRGADTQYF
TRBJ1-5 | TRBV4-1 | 13 | CASSQVGAQPQHF
TRBJ2-1 | TRBV6-5 | 12 | CASSYSGARQFF
TRBJ2-1 | TRBV4-2 | 14 | CASSQDLLSNEQFF
TRBJ2-1 | TRBV29-1 | 18 | CSVSRGQGLELASNEQFF
TRBJ2-7 | TRBV27 | 15 | CASSLARLRSYEQYF
TRBJ2-1 | TRBV29-1 | 13 | CSVGAGERNEQFF
TRBJ1-2 | TRBV5-1 | 14 | CASSSSGVSYGYTF
TRBJ2-3 | TRBV6-1 | 16 | CASRPTVREGTDTQYF
TRBJ1-1 | TRBV3-1 | 13 | CASSPDREVEAFF
TRBJ2-1 | TRBV5-1 | 18 | CASSLDASGRSSYNEQFF
TRBJ1-1 | TRBV5-6 | 14 | CASSYTGGRTEAFF
TRBJ2-3 | TRBV7-3 | 18 | CASSLTHSGSPSTDTQYF
TRBJ1-1 | TRBV6-6 | 11 | CASWENTEAFF
TRBJ2-1 | TRBV5-4 | 13 | CASSLEVVNEQFF
TRBJ1-5 | TRBV6-1 | 14 | CASSEAGWGQPQHF
TRBJ2-3 | TRBV5-1 | 18 | CASSSGNLAGGTGDTQYF
TRBJ2-1 | TRBV9 | 15 | CASSVRAGAANEQFF
TRBJ2-7 | TRBV20-1 | 16 | CSARAPGQGGYYEQYF
TRBJ2-5 | TRBV6-1 | 16 | CASSSSLAGAQETQYF
TRBJ2-1 | TRBV12-3/TRBV12-4 | 14 | CASSLASSTNEQFF
TRBJ2-5 | TRBV5-1 | 14 | CASSSSGMQETQYF
TRBJ1-5 | TRBV3-1 | 13 | CASSWTGNQPQHF
TRBJ2-3 | TRBV28 | 12 | CASSTSLDTQYF
TRBJ2-2 | TRBV5-1 | 18 | CASSSWASGKEGTGELFF
TRBJ1-2 | TRBV28 | 17 | CASSFSDGRQNVGGYTF
TRBJ2-7 | TRBV7-9 | 14 | CASSSSPSSYEQYF
TRBJ2-1 | TRBV5-1 | 16 | CASSPRLAGEYNEQFF
TRBJ1-5 | TRBV6-1 | 16 | CASSHRQGGGNQPQHF
TRBJ1-1 | TRBV10-3 | 16 | CAISRGRDGMNTEAFF
TRBJ2-7 | TRBV28 | 14 | CAAHNPRLPYEQYF
TRBJ2-5 | TRBV30 | 12 | CAWSTEGETQYF
TRBJ2-2 | TRBV21-1 | 20 | CASSNPGNVGHQVNTGELFF
TRBJ2-7 | TRBV28 | 15 | CASSSLIDSSYEQYF
TRBJ1-1 | TRBV5-1 | 13 | CASSFAAVDEAFF
TRBJ2-2 | TRBV18 | 16 | CASSWTGVENTGELFF
TRBJ1-6 | TRBV6-5 | 15 | CASSSTGERNSPLHF
TRBJ1-1 | TRBV27 | 16 | CASSLFSSTGNTEAFF
TRBJ2-7 | TRBV12-3/TRBV12-4 | 15 | CASRTGTSGSYEQYF
TRBJ1-3 | TRBV5-1 | 14 | CASSFSDSGNTIYF
TRBJ2-4 | TRBV6-4 | 18 | CASSAPSPTGGTKNIQYF
TRBJ2-2 | TRBV27 | 21 | CASSPQRRGVWPGPTAGELFF
TRBJ1-1 | TRBV6-5 | 14 | CASSYSATVTEAFF
TRBJ1-1 | TRBV29-1 | 15 | CSVRSGWGMNTEAFF
TRBJ1-2 | TRBV6-1 | 12 | CASTTGADGYTF
TRBJ2-7 | TRBV5-1 | 14 | CASRMWGQGYEQYF
TRBJ2-1 | TRBV10-3 | 17 | CAISAGSLAGGLNEQFF
TRBJ1-1 | TRBV5-1 | 13 | CASSLRTDTEAFF